Listed below are T cell receptor beta chains from one sample, sequenced in a study of blood T cell repertoires in COVID-19. Assay: immunoSEQ multiplex PCR; the TCRdb copy retains only in-frame clones and omits some. Seen here are around 90,000 clones, 75% to 90% observed once, and the top ten hold roughly 19%. What was sequenced was peripheral blood. The receptors shown here come from a human donor in a cohort sampled during active COVID-19. CDR3s include the opening cysteine and the closing phenylalanine or tryptophan. The D gene is left open where the match is weak. Size is stated for part of the rows, as once, few or many counts, or as a class when the clone is expanded.

v_call	clone_size	d_call	j_call	cdr3_aa	cdr3_nt
TRBV5-4	.	.	TRBJ1-4	CASSQFDRQNEKLFF	TGTGCCAGCAGCCAATTCGACAGGCAGAATGAAAAACTGTTTTTT
TRBV7-9	once	TRBD1	TRBJ1-1	CASSDRTGTEAFF	TGTGCCAGCAGCGACCGGACAGGGACTGAAGCTTTCTTT
TRBV18	.	.	TRBJ2-7	CASSRQAYEQYF	TGTGCCAGCTCTCGACAGGCCTACGAGCAGTACTTC
TRBV29-1	few	TRBD2	TRBJ2-1	CSVEWVAGGSYNEQFF	TGCAGCGTTGAATGGGTAGCGGGAGGCTCCTACAATGAGCAGTTCTTC
TRBV30	.	.	TRBJ2-7	CAWRASRMGHEQYF	TGTGCCTGGAGGGCATCCCGCATGGGCCACGAGCAGTACTTC
TRBV18	.	.	TRBJ2-7	CASSFQGYEQYF	TGTGCCAGCTCTTTCCAGGGTTACGAGCAGTACTTC
TRBV10-2	.	.	TRBJ2-7	CASSQGLDVDEQYF	TGCGCCAGCTCACAGGGCTTGGATGTTGACGAGCAGTACTTC
TRBV21-1	.	.	TRBJ1-1	CASSKLRTGGWKVYTEAFF	TGTGCCAGCAGCAAATTGCGGACAGGGGGCTGGAAGGTGTACACTGAAGCTTTCTTT
TRBV5-1	.	TRBD2	TRBJ2-7	CASSLVASGGGEQYF	TGCGCCAGCAGCTTGGTGGCTAGCGGAGGTGGCGAGCAGTACTTC
TRBV6-6	.	.	TRBJ2-3	CASCETDTQYF	TGTGCCAGCTGCGAAACAGATACGCAGTATTTT
TRBV2	few	TRBD1	TRBJ2-7	CASSEGTANYEQYF	TGTGCCAGCAGTGAGGGGACAGCTAACTACGAGCAGTACTTC
TRBV25-1	.	TRBD1	TRBJ2-7	CASSVSGTGGLRKQYF	TGTGCCAGCAGTGTATCTGGGACAGGGGGGCTGAGGAAGCAGTACTTC
TRBV6-1	.	.	TRBJ1-4	CASSEGWGAATNEKLFF	TGTGCCAGCAGTGAAGGATGGGGCGCTGCAACTAATGAAAAACTGTTTTTT
TRBV2	.	TRBD2	TRBJ2-2	CASREGLAGGTGELFF	TGTGCCAGCAGAGAAGGACTAGCGGGAGGCACCGGGGAGCTGTTTTTT
TRBV11-2	.	.	TRBJ2-6	CASSNPVLGSWANVLTF	TGTGCCAGCAGCAACCCAGTGCTAGGTTCTTGGGCCAACGTCCTGACTTTC
TRBV19	.	.	TRBJ2-5	CASSDTLALTSKTRETQYF	TGTGCCAGTAGTGATACTCTAGCGTTAACGTCCAAGACGAGAGAGACCCAGTACTTC
TRBV6-5	few	.	TRBJ1-4	CASRARGTRNEKLFF	TGTGCCAGCAGAGCCCGCGGGACGCGTAATGAAAAACTGTTTTTT
TRBV5-1	.	TRBD1	TRBJ2-7	CASSSRGSTKTYEQYF	TGCGCCAGCAGCTCCAGGGGGAGCACCAAGACCTACGAGCAGTACTTC
TRBV18	.	TRBD2	TRBJ2-7	CASSPISGGYEQYF	TGTGCCAGCTCACCAATATCGGGGGGGTACGAGCAGTACTTC
TRBV12-3/TRBV12-4	.	.	TRBJ1-5	CASSFRGFQPQHF	TGTGCCAGCAGTTTTCGAGGGTTTCAGCCCCAGCATTTT
TRBV11-2	.	TRBD1	TRBJ2-5	CASSHDRGGETQYF	TGTGCCAGCAGCCACGACAGGGGAGGAGAGACCCAGTACTTC
TRBV7-2	.	.	TRBJ2-7	CASSLRQGANEQYF	TGTGCCAGCAGCTTGAGGCAGGGCGCCAACGAGCAGTACTTC
TRBV28	once	.	TRBJ2-1	CASSSPAWRRVGNEQFF	TGTGCCAGCAGTTCCCCCGCCTGGCGGCGAGTTGGCAATGAGCAGTTCTTC
TRBV5-1	.	.	TRBJ2-7	CASSLAGTYEQYF	TGCGCCAGCAGCTTGGCAGGGACCTACGAGCAGTACTTC
TRBV5-1	.	.	TRBJ2-7	CASSLRGGDLPEQYF	TGCGCCAGCAGCTTGCGAGGGGGGGACCTGCCCGAGCAGTACTTC
TRBV15	.	TRBD1	TRBJ1-5	CATSSGTVSNQPQHF	TGTGCCACCAGCAGCGGGACAGTTAGCAATCAGCCCCAGCATTTT
TRBV20-1	.	TRBD2	TRBJ2-7	CSASLLAVSYEQYF	TGCAGTGCTAGTCTCCTAGCGGTCTCCTACGAGCAGTACTTC
TRBV6-5	.	.	TRBJ1-1	CASRKRGNTEAFF	TGTGCCAGCCGCAAAAGGGGGAACACTGAAGCTTTCTTT
TRBV7-3	.	.	TRBJ2-1	CASGATYNEQFF	TGTGCCAGCGGGGCAACGTACAATGAGCAGTTCTTC
TRBV11-2	once	.	TRBJ1-6	CASSLAATGMGSPLHF	TGTGCCAGCAGCTTAGCGGCTACAGGGATGGGTTCACCCCTCCACTTT